The 18 T cell receptor beta chains below all came from one sample that was sequenced in a study of monozygotic twins with inflammatory bowel disease. TCRdb reworked the 5' RACE reads into one entry per CDR3 protein, no DNA. The table for this sample gives about 330,000 distinct CDR3 sequences. The material sequenced was blood. The receptors were sampled from a human donor with ulcerative colitis or Crohn's disease, or a healthy co-twin of an affected twin (not recorded which).

The chain links TRBV20-1 to TRBJ2-7. The CDR3 runs to 11 residues. Germline V gene lookup returns CDR1 DFQATT and CDR2 SNEGSKA (reference sequence). CDR3 protein: CSARFGYEQYF.

The chain is built from TRBV6-1 and TRBJ2-7; no DNA is available, so the TRBD1 call from TCRdb remains unchecked. In germline, CDR1 is MNHNS, CDR2 SASEGT. CDR3 size: 15 residues. The CDR3 sequence: CASSRIGQGTYEQYF.

The V call is TRBV12-3 or TRBV12-4, the J call TRBJ1-3. The CDR3 is made up of 16 amino acids. The CDR3 reads CASSQLTGPSGNTIYF.

CDR3: CATSDLGPREGYEQFF. J is TRBJ2-1 and V is TRBV24-1; the TCRdb D gene call, TRBD1, has no DNA to confirm it. In germline, CDR1 is KGHDR, CDR2 SFDVKD. CDR3 length: 16 residues.

V usage is TRBV20-1 and J usage is TRBJ2-1; TCRdb outputs TRBD1, but without DNA this stays unchecked. The CDR3 is made up of 17 amino acids. CDR1 is DFQATT and CDR2 is SNEGSKA in the germline V gene (reference sequence). CDR3 in amino acids: CSARLQSGTGKYNEQFF.

This rearrangement joins TRBV3-1 to TRBJ2-3; TCRdb selects TRBD2, and the lack of DNA leaves this call unchecked. The CDR3 sequence is 16 residues long. Germline assignment: CDR1 LGHDT and CDR2 YNNKEL (reference sequence). This chain's CDR3 is CASSQAAGLATDTQYF.

The rearrangement uses TRBV5-1 and TRBJ2-5; TCRdb returns TRBD2, unconfirmable since there is no DNA. The germline CDR1 and CDR2 sequences are SGHRS and YFSETQ. The CDR3 sequence is 16 residues long. CDR3 loop: CASSLETSGIGETQYF.

The chain recombines TRBV20-1 with TRBJ2-7; TCRdb outputs TRBD1, but without DNA this stays unchecked. CDR1 is DFQATT, CDR2 SNEGSKA, per germline (reference sequence). The CDR3 is 15 residues long. The CDR3 protein is CSARDQGTHLYEQYF.

The chain recombines TRBV18 with TRBJ2-1; there is no DNA to check the TCRdb D call of TRBD2. Germline loops: CDR1 KGHSH, CDR2 LQKENI. The CDR3 consists of 18 residues. This chain's CDR3 is CASSPSGPLAGSPGEQFF.

This sequence joins TRBV5-1 and TRBJ1-5; TCRdb's D gene call, TRBD1, goes unchecked for lack of DNA. There are 14 residues in the CDR3. The germline gives CDR1 SGHRS, CDR2 YFSETQ. This CDR3 is CASSLGERNQPQHF.

The J gene is TRBJ2-1, the V gene TRBV6-1; TCRdb's D gene call, TRBD2, goes unchecked for lack of DNA. Germline CDR1 reads MNHNS; CDR2 reads SASEGT. This CDR3 spans 16 amino acids. CDR3 sequence: CASRWTSGNSYNEQFF.

The rearrangement uses TRBV4-2 and TRBJ2-7; TCRdb gives TRBD2 as the D gene, but with no DNA this cannot be confirmed. This CDR3 contains 16 residues. Germline V CDR1 and CDR2: LGHNA, YNFKEQ. The CDR3 here is CASSQDPSGRRYEQYF.

V is TRBV12-3 or TRBV12-4 and J is TRBJ1-2; checking the TCRdb D call of TRBD1 is not possible without DNA. The CDR3 length is 15 residues. CDR3 region: CASRDPGTGSYGYTF.

The chain uses TRBV2 and TRBJ2-1; TCRdb picks TRBD2, but there is no DNA to check that call. From germline, CDR1 is SNHLY and CDR2 FYNNEI. The CDR3 contains 12 residues. The chain's CDR3 is CASSWDLNEQFF.

The chain employs TRBV30 and TRBJ1-5; lacking DNA, the TRBD1 call made by TCRdb goes unchecked. The CDR3 is 15 residues long. From germline, CDR1 is GTSNPN and CDR2 SVGIG (reference sequence). This CDR3 is CAWSVRGDLNQPQHF.

The chain combines TRBV4-1 with TRBJ2-1; TCRdb's D call, TRBD1, is unchecked because there is no DNA. Germline-derived CDR1 and CDR2 are MGHRA and YSYEKL. The CDR3 spans 17 residues. The CDR3: CASSRVPGQGGRGEQFF.

The rearrangement joins TRBV20-1 to TRBJ1-1; TCRdb proposes TRBD1, but this gene call is untestable without DNA. Per the germline V gene, CDR1 is DFQATT and CDR2 is SNEGSKA (reference sequence). This CDR3 region has 13 residues. CDR3 protein: CSARDKRPAEAFF.

The chain has TRBV4-1 and TRBJ1-1; checking the TCRdb D call of TRBD1 is not possible without DNA. Germline V gives CDR1 MGHRA, CDR2 YSYEKL. There are 16 residues in the CDR3. The CDR3 reads CASSQWGGRLNTEAFF.